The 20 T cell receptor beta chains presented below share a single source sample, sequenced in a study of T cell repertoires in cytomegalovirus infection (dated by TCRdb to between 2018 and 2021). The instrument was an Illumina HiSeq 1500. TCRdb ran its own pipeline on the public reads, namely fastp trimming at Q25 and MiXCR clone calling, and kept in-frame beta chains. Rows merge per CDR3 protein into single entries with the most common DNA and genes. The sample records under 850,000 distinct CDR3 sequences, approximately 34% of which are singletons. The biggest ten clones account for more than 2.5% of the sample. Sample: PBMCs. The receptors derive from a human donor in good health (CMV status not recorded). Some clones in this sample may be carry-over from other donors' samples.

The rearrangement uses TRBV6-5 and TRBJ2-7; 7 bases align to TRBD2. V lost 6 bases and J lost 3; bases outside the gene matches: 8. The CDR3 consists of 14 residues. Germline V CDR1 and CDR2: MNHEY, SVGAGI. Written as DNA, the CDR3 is TGTGCCAGCAGACCCCGGACTAGTCACTACGAGCAGTACTTC. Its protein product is CASRPRTSHYEQYF.

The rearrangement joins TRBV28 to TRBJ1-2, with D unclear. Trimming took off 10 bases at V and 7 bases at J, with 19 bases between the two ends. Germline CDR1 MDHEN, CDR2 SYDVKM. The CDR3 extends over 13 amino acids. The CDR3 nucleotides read TGTGCCACTACCATGGCGGGGTACGGTGGCTACACCTTC. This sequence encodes CATTMAGYGGYTF.

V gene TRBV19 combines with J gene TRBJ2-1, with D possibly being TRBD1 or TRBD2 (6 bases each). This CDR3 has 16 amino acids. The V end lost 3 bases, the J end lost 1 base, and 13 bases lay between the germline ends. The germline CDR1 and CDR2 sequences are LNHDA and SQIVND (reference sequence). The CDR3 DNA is TGTGCCAGTAGTATTCGGGGGCGAAAATCCTACAATGAGCAGTTCTTC. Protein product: CASSIRGRKSYNEQFF.

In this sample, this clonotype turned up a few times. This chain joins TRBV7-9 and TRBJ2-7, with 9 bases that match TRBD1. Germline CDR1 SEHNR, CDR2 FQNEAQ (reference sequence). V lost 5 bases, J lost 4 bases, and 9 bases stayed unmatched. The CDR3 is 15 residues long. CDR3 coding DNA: TGTGCCAGCAGCATGGACAGGGGAGCTGGGTACGAGCAGTACTTC. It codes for CASSMDRGAGYEQYF.

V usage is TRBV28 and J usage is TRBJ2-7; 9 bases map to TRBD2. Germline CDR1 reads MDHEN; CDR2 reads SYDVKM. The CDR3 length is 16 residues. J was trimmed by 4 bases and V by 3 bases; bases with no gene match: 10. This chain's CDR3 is CASSFSGSGSSYEQYF. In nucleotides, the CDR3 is TGTGCCAGCAGTTTTAGTGGTAGCGGGAGTTCATACGAGCAGTACTTC.

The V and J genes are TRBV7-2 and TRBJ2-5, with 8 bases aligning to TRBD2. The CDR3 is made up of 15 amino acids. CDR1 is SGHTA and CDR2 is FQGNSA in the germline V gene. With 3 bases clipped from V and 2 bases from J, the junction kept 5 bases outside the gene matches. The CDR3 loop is CASSFVGRVQETQYF. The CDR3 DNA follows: TGTGCCAGCAGCTTTGTCGGGAGGGTTCAAGAGACCCAGTACTTC.

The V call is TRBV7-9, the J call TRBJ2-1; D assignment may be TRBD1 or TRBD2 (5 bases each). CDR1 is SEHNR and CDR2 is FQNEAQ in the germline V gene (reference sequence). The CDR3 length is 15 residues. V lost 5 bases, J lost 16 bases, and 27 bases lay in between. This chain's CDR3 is CASSNPSLPGPDDFF. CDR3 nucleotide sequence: TGTGCCAGCAGCAATCCTTCCCTGCCGGGACCCGACGACTTCTTC.

The CDR3 DNA reads TGCAGCGTTGAAGGGGGGGCTCGGGGAGAGACCCAGTACTTC. This codes for CSVEGGARGETQYF. The chain couples TRBV29-1 to TRBJ2-5, with D perhaps given as TRBD1 or TRBD2 (6 bases each). V dropped 1 base and J dropped 4 bases, with 13 bases sitting between them. Looked up from germline, CDR1 is SQVTM and CDR2 is ANQGSEA. CDR3 length equals 14 residues.

CDR3 nucleotide sequence: TGCAGTGCTAGAGTGACGGTTAACTCCTACGAGCAGTACTTC. Amino acids: CSARVTVNSYEQYF. V and J are TRBV20-1 and TRBJ2-7, with unresolved D. The ends were cut back, 1 base at V and 0 bases at J, with 10 bases in the middle. Germline values: CDR1 DFQATT, CDR2 SNEGSKA (reference sequence). The CDR3 spans 14 residues.

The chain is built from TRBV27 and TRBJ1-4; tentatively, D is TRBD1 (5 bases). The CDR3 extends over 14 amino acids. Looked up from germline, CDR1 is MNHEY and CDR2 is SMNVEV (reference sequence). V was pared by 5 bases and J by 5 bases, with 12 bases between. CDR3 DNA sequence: TGTGCCAGCAGTCAACGACAGACAAATGAAAAACTGTTTTTT. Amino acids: CASSQRQTNEKLFF.

The CDR3 nucleotides read TGTGCCAGCAGAGCACTAGCGGTCTACAATGAGCAGTTCTTC. Translating gives CASRALAVYNEQFF. The J gene is TRBJ2-1, the V gene TRBV27; 8 bases match TRBD2. This CDR3 contains 14 residues. The germline CDR1 and CDR2 sequences are MNHEY and SMNVEV (reference sequence). With 6 bases clipped from V and 3 bases from J, the junction kept 4 bases outside the gene matches.

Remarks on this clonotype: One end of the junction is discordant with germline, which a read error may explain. This CDR3 reads CAISRLAGVETQYF. CDR3 coding DNA: TGTGCCATCAGCAGACTAGCGGGGGTCGAGACCCAGTACTTC. This chain uses TRBV11-2 with TRBJ2-5; 12 bases align to TRBD2. The V gene's germline CDR1 is SGHAT and CDR2 FQNNGV. The CDR3 contains 14 residues.

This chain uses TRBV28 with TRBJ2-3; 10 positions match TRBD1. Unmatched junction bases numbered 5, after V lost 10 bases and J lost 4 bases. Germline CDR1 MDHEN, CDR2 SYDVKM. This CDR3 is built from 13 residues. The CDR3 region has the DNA TGTGCCACCCGGGACAGGGGTCCAGATACGCAGTATTTT. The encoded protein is CATRDRGPDTQYF.

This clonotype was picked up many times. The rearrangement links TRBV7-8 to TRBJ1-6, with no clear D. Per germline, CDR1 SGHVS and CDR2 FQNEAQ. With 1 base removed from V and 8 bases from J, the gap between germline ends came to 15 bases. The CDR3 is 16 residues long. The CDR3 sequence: CASSLGAGLIDSPLHF. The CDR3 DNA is TGTGCCAGCAGCTTAGGTGCAGGCTTGATAGATTCACCCCTCCACTTT.

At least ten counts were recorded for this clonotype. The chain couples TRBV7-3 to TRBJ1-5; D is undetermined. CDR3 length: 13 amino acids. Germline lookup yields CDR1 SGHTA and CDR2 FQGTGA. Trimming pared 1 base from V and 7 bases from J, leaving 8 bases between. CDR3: CASSLKAGQPQHF. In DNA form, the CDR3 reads TGTGCCAGCAGCTTAAAAGCGGGCCAGCCCCAGCATTTT. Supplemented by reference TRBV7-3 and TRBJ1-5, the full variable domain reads GAGVSQTPSNKVTEKGKYVELRCDPISGHTALYWYRQSLGQGPEFLIYFQGTGAADDSGLPNDRFFAVRPEGSVSTLKIQRTERGDSAVYLCASSLKAGQPQHFGDGTRLSIL.

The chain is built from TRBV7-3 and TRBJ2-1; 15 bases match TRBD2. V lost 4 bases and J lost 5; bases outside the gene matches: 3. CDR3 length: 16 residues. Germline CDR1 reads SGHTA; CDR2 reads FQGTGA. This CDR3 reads CASSYRTSGGDNEQFF. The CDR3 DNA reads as TGTGCCAGCAGCTATAGGACTAGCGGGGGGGACAATGAGCAGTTCTTC.

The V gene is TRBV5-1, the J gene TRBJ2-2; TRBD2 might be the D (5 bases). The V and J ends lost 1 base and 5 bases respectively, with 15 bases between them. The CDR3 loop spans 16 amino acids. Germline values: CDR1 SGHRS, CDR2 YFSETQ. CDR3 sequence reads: CASSLWSADRTGELFF. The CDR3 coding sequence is TGCGCCAGCAGCTTGTGGTCAGCGGATAGGACCGGGGAGCTGTTTTTT.

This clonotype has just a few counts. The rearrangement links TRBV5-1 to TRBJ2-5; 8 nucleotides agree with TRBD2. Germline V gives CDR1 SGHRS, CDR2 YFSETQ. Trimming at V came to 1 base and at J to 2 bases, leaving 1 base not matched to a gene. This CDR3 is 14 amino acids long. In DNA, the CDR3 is TGCGCCAGCAGCTTGAAGCGGGGGCAAGAGACCCAGTACTTC. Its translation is CASSLKRGQETQYF.

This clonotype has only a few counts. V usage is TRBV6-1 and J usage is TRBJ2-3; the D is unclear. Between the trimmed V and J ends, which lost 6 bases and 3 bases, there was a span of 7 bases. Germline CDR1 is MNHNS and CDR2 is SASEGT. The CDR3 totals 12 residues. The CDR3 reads CASSKQTDTQYF. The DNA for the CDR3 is TGTGCCAGCAGCAAACAAACAGATACGCAGTATTTT.

CDR3 bases: TGTGCCAGCAGTTTATTAAACGGGCATACGCAGTATTTT. Its translation: CASSLLNGHTQYF. The rearrangement uses TRBV28 and TRBJ2-3; D not certain. V was pared by 1 base and J by 7 bases, with 9 bases between. Germline V gene lookup returns CDR1 MDHEN and CDR2 SYDVKM. The CDR3 has 13 amino acids.